The 27 T cell receptor beta chains listed next were all sequenced from one sample in a study of shared clonotypes between healthy human individuals (dated by TCRdb to about 2020). CD8 naive samples were CD45RO-negative cells positively selected for CCR7, giving a CD45RA+CCR7+ population that excluded TemRA cells. Receptor amplification or capture employed the immunoSEQ multiplex PCR assay. In TCRdb, the immuneACCESS table is reduced to in-frame sequences with V and J assigned. These tables do not hold every clone; where another copy was compared, an unresolved V gene accounts for under half, and the others remain unexplained. The sample yields under 1 million clones; approximately 97% were counted once. 0.2% to 0.25% of the sample is held by the ten biggest clonotypes. The sequenced material came from naive CD8+ T cells sorted from blood. In the paper's terms, the cell subset or site label means: CD45RA+CCR7+. These receptors originate from a man between 25 and 39 years old in good health.

The V call is TRBV28, the J call TRBJ2-7, with unresolved D. The ends were cut back, 6 bases at V and 2 bases at J, with 5 bases in the middle. Looked up from germline, CDR1 is MDHEN and CDR2 is SYDVKM. The CDR3 contains 11 residues. In nucleotides, the CDR3 is TGTGCCAGCAGGGCTACCTACGAGCAGTACTTC. Amino acids: CASRATYEQYF. The complete variable domain, with remaining parts taken from reference TRBV28 and TRBJ2-7, reads DVKVTQSSRYLVKRTGEKVFLECVQDMDHENMFWYRQDPGLGLRLIYFSYDVKMKEKGDIPEGYSVSREKKERFSLILESASTNQTSMYLCASRATYEQYFGPGTRLTVT.

The chain is built from TRBV10-1 and TRBJ2-7, with a possible D match to TRBD2 (6 bases). Germline CDR1 is WNHNN and CDR2 is SYGVQD (reference sequence). Trimming pared 6 bases from V and 7 bases from J, leaving 10 bases between. The CDR3 is made up of 11 amino acids. The CDR3 is CASSQGGEQYF. The CDR3 bases are TGCGCCAGCAGCCAAGGAGGGGAGCAGTACTTC.

The chain recombines TRBV7-8 with TRBJ2-2; TRBD1 or TRBD2 may be the D gene (5 bases each). V shed 1 base and J shed 5 bases, with 14 bases lying between them. Germline V gene sequence: CDR1 SGHVS, CDR2 FQNEAQ. The length of the CDR3 is 16 residues. CDR3: CASSLGFGGRTGELFF. CDR3 bases: TGTGCCAGCAGCTTAGGGTTTGGGGGAAGGACCGGGGAGCTGTTTTTT.

The chain is built from TRBV13 and TRBJ1-3; tentatively, D is TRBD1 (6 bases). V lost 3 bases and J 0 bases, leaving 27 bases between the germline ends. Germline CDR1 is PRHDT and CDR2 is FYEKMQ (reference sequence). The CDR3 runs 21 residues. The CDR3 loop reads CASSFRQAGVKYKGSGNTIYF. The CDR3 nucleotides are TGTGCCAGCAGCTTTCGTCAGGCAGGGGTAAAGTATAAAGGCTCTGGAAACACCATATATTTT.

This clone was recorded only once. The CDR3 nucleotides read TGTGCCAGCAGCGATCTAACAGCGCCCCCCTACAATGAGCAGTTCTTC. This gives the protein CASSDLTAPPYNEQFF. The chain has TRBV5-5 and TRBJ2-1; D remains ambiguous. The V gene's germline CDR1 is SGHKS and CDR2 YYEKEE (reference sequence). Trimming removed 4 bases from V and 2 bases from J, with 16 bases in between. This CDR3 has 16 residues.

This clone is a singleton in its sample. The V call is TRBV10-3, the J call TRBJ1-1, with D possibly being TRBD1 (5 bases). The CDR3 totals 13 residues. V was shortened by 7 bases and J by 1 base, with 10 bases between the two germline ends. CDR1 is ENHRY, CDR2 SYGVKD, per germline. For the CDR3, the DNA is TGTGCCATCACCGAGGGGTGGAACACTGAAGCTTTCTTT. It translates to CAITEGWNTEAFF.

To note about this clone: Other DNA variants within this sample encode the same CDR3. DNA for the CDR3: TGTGCCAGCAGTCTAAGCAGTAGCACAGATACGCAGTATTTT. It is translated as CASSLSSSTDTQYF. The gene calls are TRBV28 and TRBJ2-3; D unclear. Trimming shortened V by 5 bases and J by 0 bases, and 9 bases separated the two germline ends. Germline assignment: CDR1 MDHEN and CDR2 SYDVKM. The CDR3 runs 14 residues.

The V and J genes are TRBV28 and TRBJ1-5, with a tentative D call TRBD1 (6 bases). V lost 6 bases to trimming and J lost 4 bases, with 16 bases between them. The V gene's germline CDR1 is MDHEN and CDR2 SYDVKM. The CDR3 is 15 residues long. The CDR3 protein is CASRSTTQGNQPQHF. The CDR3 region has the DNA TGTGCCAGCAGATCCACGACCCAGGGGAATCAGCCCCAGCATTTT.

J is TRBJ1-4 and V is TRBV27, with TRBD1 identical over 8 bases. J lost 14 bases, V lost 0 bases, and 14 bases had no gene match. The CDR3 contains 16 residues. The germline V gene has CDR1 MNHEY and CDR2 SMNVEV (reference sequence). The CDR3 DNA reads TGTGCCAGCAGTTTATCGACCTTTCGGGACAGGCGGGACCTGTTTTTT. Translating gives CASSLSTFRDRRDLFF. The full variable domain, its missing parts supplied by reference TRBV27 and TRBJ1-4, is EAQVTQNPRYLITVTGKKLTVTCSQNMNHEYMSWYRQDPGLGLRQIYYSMNVEVTDKGDVPEGYKVSRKEKRNFPLILESPSPNQTSLYFCASSLSTFRDRRDLFFGSGTQLSVL.

The chain joins TRBV28 to TRBJ1-1; D unresolved. The V end lost 4 bases, the J end lost 7 bases, and 13 bases lay between the germline ends. The CDR3 loop spans 13 amino acids. Germline assignment: CDR1 MDHEN and CDR2 SYDVKM. CDR3 protein: CASSSALSYEAFF. The CDR3 nucleotides are TGTGCCAGCAGTTCAGCCCTTTCATATGAAGCTTTCTTT.

CDR3 DNA sequence: TGCGCCAGCAGCCACGCCGGGACTAGCGGGAGGATGGGTAACACAGATACGCAGTATTTT. Protein sequence: CASSHAGTSGRMGNTDTQYF. This chain joins TRBV4-3 and TRBJ2-3; 15 bases line up with TRBD2. The germline V gene encodes CDR1 LGHNA and CDR2 YSLEER. The CDR3 runs to 20 residues. Trimming at V came to 3 bases and at J to 2 bases, leaving 12 bases not matched to a gene.

The chain couples TRBV7-8 to TRBJ2-7; TRBD2 matches 11 bases. The germline CDR1 and CDR2 sequences are SGHVS and FQNEAQ. The CDR3 runs 16 residues. The V segment lost 1 base and the J segment 2 bases; nucleotides outside the gene matches: 4. The CDR3 protein is CASSLVGTSGAYEQYF. The CDR3 region has the DNA TGTGCCAGCAGCTTAGTGGGGACTAGCGGTGCCTACGAGCAGTACTTC.

The rearrangement links TRBV25-1 to TRBJ2-7, with 7 bases lining up with TRBD2. The CDR3 is 14 amino acids. From germline, CDR1 is MGHDK and CDR2 SYGVNS. The junction had 5 bases not matched to a gene; V was cut back by 4 bases and J by 2 bases. This chain's CDR3 is CASSGGRTPYEQYF. The CDR3 DNA reads as TGTGCCAGCAGTGGCGGGAGAACTCCCTACGAGCAGTACTTC.

V is TRBV5-4 and J is TRBJ2-5, with D possibly matching TRBD2 (6 bases). Germline CDR1 SGHNT, CDR2 YYREEE (reference sequence). The CDR3 length is 13 residues. V was pared by 4 bases and J by 3 bases, with 10 bases between. The CDR3 region is CASSAPGEETQYF. CDR3 in DNA: TGTGCCAGCAGCGCCCCGGGGGAAGAGACCCAGTACTTC.

The chain uses TRBV6-4 and TRBJ2-3; weak D call: TRBD2 (6 bases). The CDR3 runs to 16 residues. Germline V lookup: CDR1 MRHNA, CDR2 SNTAGT. V lost 1 base to trimming and J lost 1 base, with 12 bases between them. CDR3: CASSDYGGMGTDTQYF. In nucleotides, the CDR3 is TGTGCCAGCAGTGACTATGGCGGGATGGGCACAGATACGCAGTATTTT.

The chain has TRBV5-1 and TRBJ2-3, with D maybe TRBD1 (5 bases). Between the trimmed V and J ends, which lost 5 bases and 5 bases, there was a span of 6 bases. The CDR3 covers 11 residues. CDR1 is SGHRS, CDR2 YFSETQ, per germline. The CDR3: CASRGVDTQYF. As DNA, the CDR3 is TGCGCCAGCAGAGGGGTAGATACGCAGTATTTT.

The chain joins TRBV27 to TRBJ1-5; D uncertain. This CDR3 region has 13 residues. Trimming removed 6 bases at V and 2 bases at J, with 8 bases between. Germline-derived CDR1 and CDR2 are MNHEY and SMNVEV (reference sequence). In DNA, the CDR3 is TGTGCCAGCAGAGTAACAGGCAATCAGCCCCAGCATTTT. Translating it yields CASRVTGNQPQHF.

V and J are TRBV6-1 and TRBJ2-5; no firm D call. The germline gives CDR1 MNHNS, CDR2 SASEGT. This CDR3 has 15 amino acids. Trimming took 1 base from V and 3 from J, leaving 12 bases between them. The CDR3 DNA reads as TGTGCCAGCAGTGAAGTCTGGGTTTCGAAAGAGACCCAGTACTTC. It yields the protein CASSEVWVSKETQYF.

This chain links TRBV5-1 with TRBJ2-2; 7 positions agree with TRBD2. CDR1 and CDR2 (germline): SGHRS, YFSETQ. Trimming removed 7 bases from V and 2 bases from J; junction bases left unmatched: 2. This CDR3 is 13 amino acids long. CDR3 in amino acids: CASLAENTGELFF. CDR3 nucleotides: TGCGCCAGCCTAGCGGAAAACACCGGGGAGCTGTTTTTT.

The chain uses TRBV10-3 and TRBJ1-2; no definite D call. CDR1 and CDR2 (germline): ENHRY, SYGVKD. Between the trimmed V and J ends, which lost 8 bases and 3 bases, there was a span of 10 bases. The CDR3 is made up of 12 amino acids. CDR3 bases: TGTGCCATCGATGGAGGTTACTATGGCTACACCTTC. Its protein product is CAIDGGYYGYTF.

The CDR3 nucleotides read TGCGCCAGCAGCTTGGGACTAGCGGGAGTTGTCGGGGAGCTGTTTTTT. Amino acids: CASSLGLAGVVGELFF. The chain joins TRBV5-1 to TRBJ2-2; 12 bases are shared with TRBD2. Germline CDR1 is SGHRS and CDR2 is YFSETQ. The length of the CDR3 is 16 residues. V lost 0 bases and J lost 7; bases outside the gene matches: 4.

Points on this clone: A read error may be the cause here, since a much bigger clone is one base away. The same CDR3 can be traced to other DNA sequences in this sample. V is TRBV11-2 and J is TRBJ2-1; D is unresolved. Trimming removed 3 bases from V and 7 bases from J, with 4 bases in between. The V gene's germline CDR1 is SGHAT and CDR2 FQNNGV. The CDR3 spans 11 residues. The CDR3 sequence: CASSFGNEQFF. DNA of the CDR3: TGTGCCAGCAGCTTTGGGAATGAGCAGTTCTTC.

The rearrangement joins TRBV13 to TRBJ2-7; 10 nucleotides align to TRBD2. Germline CDR1 reads PRHDT; CDR2 reads FYEKMQ (reference sequence). CDR3 size: 14 residues. V lost 4 bases, J lost 6 bases, and 6 bases stayed unmatched. The CDR3 region has the DNA TGTGCCAGCAGCTCCCTACGGACTAGCGGCGAGCAGTACTTC. Encoded protein: CASSSLRTSGEQYF.

About this clone: At the DNA level, this CDR3 is encoded by other sequences in the same sample as well. This chain uses TRBV27 with TRBJ2-1; no reliable D call. Trimming stripped 3 bases from V and 0 bases from J, with 6 bases between. This CDR3 contains 14 residues. CDR1 and CDR2 (germline): MNHEY, SMNVEV (reference sequence). CDR3 sequence reads: CASSLGSSYNEQFF. The CDR3, as DNA: TGTGCCAGCAGTTTGGGCAGCTCCTACAATGAGCAGTTCTTC.

The V gene is TRBV4-1, the J gene TRBJ2-1, with 7 bases fitting TRBD1. Trimming cost V 6 bases and J 1 base; bases outside gene matches: 6. Germline values: CDR1 MGHRA, CDR2 YSYEKL. The CDR3 loop spans 15 amino acids. CDR3 DNA: TGCGCCAGCAGACCAACAGGGGTGTCCTACAATGAGCAGTTCTTC. Translating gives CASRPTGVSYNEQFF.

This chain joins TRBV10-1 and TRBJ2-1, with a tentative D call TRBD1 (5 bases). Germline CDR1 and CDR2: WNHNN and SYGVQD (reference sequence). The length of the CDR3 is 13 residues. The germline V and J ends were trimmed by 3 bases and 6 bases, with 9 bases remaining between them. The DNA for the CDR3 is TGCGCCAGCAGTGATTGGCAGGGCAATGAGCAGTTCTTC. The encoded protein is CASSDWQGNEQFF.

V and J are TRBV6-5 and TRBJ1-3, with D possibly TRBD1 on 5 matching bases. V shed 2 bases and J shed 2 bases, with 13 bases lying between them. This CDR3 contains 16 residues. The germline V gene has CDR1 MNHEY and CDR2 SVGAGI. The CDR3 loop reads CASSYRQGYTGNTIYF. Here the CDR3 DNA reads TGTGCCAGCAGTTACCGGCAGGGCTATACTGGAAACACCATATATTTT.